This T cell receptor (beta chain) originates from a study of beta chain features in type 1 diabetes. Overall study context: Patient and healthy donor groups were alike in age, gender and cell yields. Whole-study findings and limits: Among patients with Type 1 diabetes, TCRB CDR3s were moderately but significantly shorter in every one of the four CD4+ subsets. A closer apparent resemblance between naive, central memory and Treg TCRB repertoires was seen in patients than in healthy donors. Reads derived from cDNA could over-represent cells showing high TCR expression.

Germline-derived CDR1 and CDR2 are LNHNV and YYDKDF (reference sequence). This CDR3 region has 13 residues. V was pared by 7 bases and J by 0 bases, with 3 bases of the junction left unmatched. Sorted populations all exceeded 98% purity. To note about this clone: Antigen specificity is unknown.

The entirety of the isolated RNA underwent reverse transcription, so expressed TCRB transcripts were sequenced. Data came from immunoSEQ multiplex PCR; TCRdb stores just in-frame clones and leaves some out. The sample contains around 260,000 clones, around 22% of which appear only once. V and J are TRBV15 and TRBJ2-7, with 7 bases fitting TRBD2. This TCR came from a woman aged 30 to 39 with type 1 diabetes. What was sequenced was naive CD4+ T cells from blood. The CDR3: CATTSGYSYEQYF. In DNA, the CDR3 is TGTGCCACCACTAGCGGCTACTCCTACGAGCAGTACTTC.